The rows below give T cell receptor beta chains drawn from one sample of a study of cytomegalovirus exposure and HLA in healthy donors. Assay used: immunoSEQ multiplex PCR; TCRdb lists only in-frame clones, some missing. Counted here are 200,000 or so clones, around four fifths occurring once; the ten biggest clones make up roughly 6%. Specimen: PBMCs. Source of these receptors: a woman between 50 and 59 years old in good health and CMV-seropositive. Each CDR3 is given with its conserved first and last residue. Each record gives: CDR3 DNA, CDR3 protein, V gene, D gene, clone size, J gene. D genes are given only for firm matches. Not all rows give a size; the values are once, few, many and, for expanded clones, a class.

DNA: TGTGCCAGCAGTTTTGGGGGGAACTATGGCTACACCTTC; CDR3: CASSFGGNYGYTF; V: TRBV28; D: .; size: .; J: TRBJ1-2
DNA: TGTGCCAGCACCCAGGGTAATCCCTACGAGCAGTACTTC; CDR3: CASTQGNPYEQYF; V: TRBV28; D: .; size: .; J: TRBJ2-7
DNA: TGTGCCAGCAGCTCACGCCCCCAGGATAAACCATATGGCTACACCTTC; CDR3: CASSSRPQDKPYGYTF; V: TRBV7-8; D: .; size: once; J: TRBJ1-2
DNA: TGTGCCAGCTCCGCGGGGGGGCCCTCGTATGAGCAGTTCTTC; CDR3: CASSAGGPSYEQFF; V: TRBV6-6; D: TRBD2; size: .; J: TRBJ2-1
DNA: TGTGCCAGCAGCCCAAACCCCGGGGGTTACACCTACAATGAGCAGTTCTTC; CDR3: CASSPNPGGYTYNEQFF; V: TRBV5-8; D: .; size: .; J: TRBJ2-1
DNA: TGTGCCAACCGACCTTACCGACAGGGGTTAGCGGGGGACCCCTACGAGCAGTACTTC; CDR3: CANRPYRQGLAGDPYEQYF; V: TRBV28; D: .; size: few; J: TRBJ2-7
DNA: TGCGCCAGCAGCTTCACGCGGGCCGCGACAGATACGCAGTATTTT; CDR3: CASSFTRAATDTQYF; V: TRBV5-1; D: .; size: .; J: TRBJ2-3
DNA: TGTGCCAGCAGCTTATCGACTAGCGGAGCAGATACGCAGTATTTT; CDR3: CASSLSTSGADTQYF; V: TRBV7-3; D: TRBD2; size: .; J: TRBJ2-3
DNA: TGCGCCAGCAGCTTGGGACAGGGGATTTACACAGATACGCAGTATTTT; CDR3: CASSLGQGIYTDTQYF; V: TRBV5-1; D: TRBD1; size: .; J: TRBJ2-3
DNA: TGTGCCAGCAGTTCCCTATTGGGCTTTAGGGCCAACGTCCTGACTTTC; CDR3: CASSSLLGFRANVLTF; V: TRBV28; D: .; size: .; J: TRBJ2-6
DNA: TGCGCCAGCAGCTTGGAAGGGGGGAGGGCTGAAGCTTTCTTT; CDR3: CASSLEGGRAEAFF; V: TRBV5-1; D: .; size: .; J: TRBJ1-1
DNA: TGTGCCAGCAGCTTAGGCCTAGCGGGGGCGGGATTAGAGACCCAGTACTTC; CDR3: CASSLGLAGAGLETQYF; V: TRBV11-3; D: TRBD2; size: .; J: TRBJ2-5
DNA: TGTGCCAGCAGCGAGGACAGGGGGAAGACGGTTGGTGGCTACACCTTC; CDR3: CASSEDRGKTVGGYTF; V: TRBV28; D: TRBD1; size: few; J: TRBJ1-2
DNA: TGTGCCAGCATGACAGGGGTTAACTACAATGAGCAGTTCTTC; CDR3: CASMTGVNYNEQFF; V: TRBV28; D: TRBD1; size: .; J: TRBJ2-1
DNA: TGTGCCAGCAGCTTGGCCGCAGGGTACAGCTCTAACTATGGCTACACCTTC; CDR3: CASSLAAGYSSNYGYTF; V: TRBV5-5; D: .; size: .; J: TRBJ1-2
DNA: TGTGCCATCAGTGAGGGGACTAGCAACTACGAGCAGTACTTC; CDR3: CAISEGTSNYEQYF; V: TRBV10-3; D: TRBD2; size: .; J: TRBJ2-7
DNA: TGTGCCAGCAGTTCTATTCATCGGGGGGGGCAGGGAGGCTACGAGCAGTACTTC; CDR3: CASSSIHRGGQGGYEQYF; V: TRBV28; D: TRBD2; size: .; J: TRBJ2-7
DNA: TGTGCCAGCAGAACAGGGCGCCGCTCTGGGGCCAACGTCCTGACTTTC; CDR3: CASRTGRRSGANVLTF; V: TRBV5-6; D: .; size: few; J: TRBJ2-6
DNA: TGTTCCAGCAGCTTCCACAGGGGTTCCGCCACTGAAGCTTTCTTT; CDR3: CSSSFHRGSATEAFF; V: TRBV7-9; D: TRBD1; size: .; J: TRBJ1-1
DNA: TGTGCCAGTACCTCATGGGAAGGGGAGGGATCACCCCTCCACTTT; CDR3: CASTSWEGEGSPLHF; V: TRBV19; D: .; size: .; J: TRBJ1-6
DNA: TGTGCCAGCAGCTTGTTAGGGACACCGTATCTGGACAATGAGCAGTTCTTC; CDR3: CASSLLGTPYLDNEQFF; V: TRBV5-4; D: .; size: .; J: TRBJ2-1
DNA: TGCGCCAGCAGCTTGGCTGCTAGCGGGGGTCTAGATACGCAGTATTTT; CDR3: CASSLAASGGLDTQYF; V: TRBV5-1; D: TRBD2; size: .; J: TRBJ2-3